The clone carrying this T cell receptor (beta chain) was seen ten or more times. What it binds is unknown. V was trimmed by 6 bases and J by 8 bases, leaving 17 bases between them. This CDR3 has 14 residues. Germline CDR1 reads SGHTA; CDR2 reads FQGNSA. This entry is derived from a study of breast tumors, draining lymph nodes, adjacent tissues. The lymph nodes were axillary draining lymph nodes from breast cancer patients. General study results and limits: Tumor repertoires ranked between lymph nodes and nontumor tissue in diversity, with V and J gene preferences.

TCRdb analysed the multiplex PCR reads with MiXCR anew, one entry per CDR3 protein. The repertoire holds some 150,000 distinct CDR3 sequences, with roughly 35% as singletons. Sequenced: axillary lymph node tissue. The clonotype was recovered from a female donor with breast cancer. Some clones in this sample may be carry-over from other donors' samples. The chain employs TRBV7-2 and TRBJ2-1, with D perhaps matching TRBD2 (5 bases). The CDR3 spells CASRGGPGADEQFF. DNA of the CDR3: TGTGCCAGCAGAGGCGGGCCAGGTGCGGATGAGCAGTTCTTC.